Listed below are T cell receptor beta chains from one sample, sequenced in a study of response to subunit inactivated influenza vaccine. One entry per CDR3 protein results from TCRdb running MiXCR on the RT-PCR reads. The sample gives 560,000 or so distinct CDR3 sequences, less than 10% of which show up once; roughly 13% is in the top ten. This sample comprised PBMCs from blood, obtained around 25 months after vaccination. These receptors were taken from a man in his fifties or sixties who received an inactivated influenza vaccine. Each CDR3 is given with its conserved first and last residue. A D gene is named only where the DNA matches it firmly. A row's size may be missing; if present it is once, few, many or a size class.

v_call	clone_size	d_call	j_call	cdr3_nt	cdr3_aa
TRBV7-2	NA	TRBD1	TRBJ2-7	TGTGCCAGCAGCTTAGGCCCGACAGGGGTATCCTACGAGCAGTACTTC	CASSLGPTGVSYEQYF
TRBV24-1	many	TRBD2	TRBJ2-5	TGTGCCACAGGACTAGCGGGGCAAGAGACCCAGTACTTC	CATGLAGQETQYF
TRBV20-1	many	NA	TRBJ1-1	TGCAGTGTCCTAGCCGACACTGAAGCTTTCTTT	CSVLADTEAFF
TRBV5-1	many	NA	TRBJ2-7	TGCGCCAGCAGCTTGGAGAACGAGCAGTACTTC	CASSLENEQYF
TRBV11-2	few	NA	TRBJ2-1	TGTGCCAGCAGCTTTCTCGGGGCAGGCTCCTACAATGAGCAGTTCTTC	CASSFLGAGSYNEQFF
TRBV29-1	many	TRBD1	TRBJ2-7	TGCAGCGCTACGGGACAGGGTCTCTACGAGCAGTACTTC	CSATGQGLYEQYF
TRBV11-2	few	NA	TRBJ2-5	TGTGCCAGCAGCTTAGTTATCAGGGGGGGCCGGCAAGAGACCCAGTACTTC	CASSLVIRGGRQETQYF
TRBV7-8	many	NA	TRBJ2-3	TGTGCCAGCAGCTTAGACCGGCAGCGCACAGATACGCAGTATTTT	CASSLDRQRTDTQYF
TRBV20-1	NA	NA	TRBJ1-2	TGCAGTGCTGACCCCGTGGGCTATGGCTACACCTTC	CSADPVGYGYTF
TRBV7-8	NA	NA	TRBJ2-1	TGTGCCAGCAGCTTAGACACTAGGACGAGTGAGCAGTTCTTC	CASSLDTRTSEQFF
TRBV10-3	many	TRBD2	TRBJ2-3	TGTGCCATCAGTGAGGCTAGCGGCGACACAGATACGCAGTATTTT	CAISEASGDTDTQYF
TRBV10-3	NA	TRBD2	TRBJ2-5	TGTGCCATCAGTGACCTGGCGGGGGAGTCCCAAGAGACCCAGTACTTC	CAISDLAGESQETQYF
TRBV7-8	NA	NA	TRBJ2-7	TGTGCCAGCAGCATCAGGGGCTACGAGCAGTACTTC	CASSIRGYEQYF
TRBV6-5	NA	NA	TRBJ2-3	TGTGCCAGCACTTACTACAGGGAGGATACGCAGTATTTT	CASTYYREDTQYF
TRBV29-1	NA	NA	TRBJ2-3	TGCAGCGTTGGGTGGGAGAGGGAGTCAGATACGCAGTATTTT	CSVGWERESDTQYF
TRBV5-5	few	TRBD1	TRBJ2-2	TGTGCCAGCAGCCGAGCCGGGACAGGGGGCAATTGGGGGGAGCTGTTTTTT	CASSRAGTGGNWGELFF
TRBV25-1	few	NA	TRBJ2-2	TGTGCCAGCTCGAGGCCAGGGGTGAACACCGGGGAGCTGTTTTTT	CASSRPGVNTGELFF
TRBV20-1	NA	TRBD2	TRBJ2-3	TGCAGTGCTAGAGAAATAGCGGGGGGGACAGATACGCAGTATTTT	CSAREIAGGTDTQYF
TRBV15	NA	NA	TRBJ2-5	TGTGCCACCAGCAGAGATCCGGGGGACCTAGAGACCCAGTACTTC	CATSRDPGDLETQYF
TRBV20-1	few	TRBD1	TRBJ1-1	TGCAGTGCCCCCGGACAGGGCAGGGTGAACACTGAAGCTTTCTTT	CSAPGQGRVNTEAFF
TRBV5-1	many	NA	TRBJ2-7	TGCGCCAGCAGCTTGGGTGGCATTCTTACCTACGAGCAGTACTTC	CASSLGGILTYEQYF
TRBV7-6	many	NA	TRBJ2-7	TGTGCCAGCAGCTTATGGAGCAACGAGCAGTACTTC	CASSLWSNEQYF
TRBV9	few	TRBD1	TRBJ2-2	TGTGCCAGCAGCGGGTGGGTTGGGTTCGGGACAGCTTACACCGGGGAGCTGTTTTTT	CASSGWVGFGTAYTGELFF
TRBV2	few	TRBD1	TRBJ1-2	TGTGCCAGCAGGGCCGGGACAGGGAAAGGCTACACCTTC	CASRAGTGKGYTF
TRBV20-1	NA	TRBD2	TRBJ2-1	TGCAGTGCTACCCAAACCCGGCGACTAGCGGGCGACAATGAGCAGTTCTTC	CSATQTRRLAGDNEQFF
TRBV30	NA	TRBD2	TRBJ2-1	TGTGCCTGGACCCAGTCCTGGCTAGCGGTTAACAATGAGCAGTTCTTC	CAWTQSWLAVNNEQFF